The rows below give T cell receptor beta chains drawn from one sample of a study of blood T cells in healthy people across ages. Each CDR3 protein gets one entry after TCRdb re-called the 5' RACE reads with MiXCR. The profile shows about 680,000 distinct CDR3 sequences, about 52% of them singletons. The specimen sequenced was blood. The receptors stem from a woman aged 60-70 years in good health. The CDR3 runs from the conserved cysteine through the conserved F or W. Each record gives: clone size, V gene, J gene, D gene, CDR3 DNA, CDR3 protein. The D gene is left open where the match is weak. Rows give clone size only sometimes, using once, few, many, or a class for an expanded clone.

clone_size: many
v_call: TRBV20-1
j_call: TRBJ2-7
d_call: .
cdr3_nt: TGCAGTGCTAGAGTACAGGGCTCGCGGGGGGAGCAGTACTTC
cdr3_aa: CSARVQGSRGEQYF

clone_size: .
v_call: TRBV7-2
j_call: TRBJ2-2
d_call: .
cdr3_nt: TGTGCCAGCTCACAGTTTGGGGGGACGAACACCGGGGAGCTGTTTTTT
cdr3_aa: CASSQFGGTNTGELFF

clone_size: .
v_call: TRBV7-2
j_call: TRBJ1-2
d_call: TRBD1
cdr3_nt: TGTGCCAGCAGCTCCCGACAGGGGGCGCTGGGCTATGGCTACACCTTC
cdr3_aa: CASSSRQGALGYGYTF

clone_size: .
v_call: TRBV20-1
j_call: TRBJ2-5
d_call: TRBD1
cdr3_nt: TGCAGTGCTAGAGATCAAGGATTACAGGGGGGATACCAAGAGACCCAGTACTTC
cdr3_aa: CSARDQGLQGGYQETQYF

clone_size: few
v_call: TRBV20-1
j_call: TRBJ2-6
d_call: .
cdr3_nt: TGCAGTGCCACCACTCCGGGCAGGCAGAGCTCTGGGGCCAACGTCCTGACTTTC
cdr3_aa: CSATTPGRQSSGANVLTF

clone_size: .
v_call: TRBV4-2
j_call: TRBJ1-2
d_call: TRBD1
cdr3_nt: TGTGCCAGCAGCCAAGCTCCGGACAGGGGGTTCAAAAATGGCTACACCTTC
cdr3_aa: CASSQAPDRGFKNGYTF

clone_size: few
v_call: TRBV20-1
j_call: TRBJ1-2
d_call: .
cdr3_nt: TGCAGTGCTAGAGCCGGAAAGGGCTACACCTTC
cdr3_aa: CSARAGKGYTF

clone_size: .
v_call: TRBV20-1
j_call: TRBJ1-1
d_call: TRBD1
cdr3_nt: TGCAGTGTTAGTTTACAGGGGCGATCGACTGAAGCTTTCTTT
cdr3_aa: CSVSLQGRSTEAFF

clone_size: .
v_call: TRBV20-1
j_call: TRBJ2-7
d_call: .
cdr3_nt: TGCAGTGCCACTGGGACATCAGCCTACGAGCAGTACTTC
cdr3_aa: CSATGTSAYEQYF

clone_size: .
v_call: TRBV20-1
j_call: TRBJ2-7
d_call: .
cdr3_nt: TGCAGTGCTAGGCCGGGTGGAAACTACGAGCAGTACTTC
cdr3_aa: CSARPGGNYEQYF

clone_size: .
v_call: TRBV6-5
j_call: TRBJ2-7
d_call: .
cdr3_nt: TGTGCCAGCAGTTACTCGGCCGAGCAGTACTTC
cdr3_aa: CASSYSAEQYF

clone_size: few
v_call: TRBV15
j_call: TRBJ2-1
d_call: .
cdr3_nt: TGTGCCACCAGCAGAGATTTGGACGGTGAGCAGTTCTTC
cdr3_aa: CATSRDLDGEQFF

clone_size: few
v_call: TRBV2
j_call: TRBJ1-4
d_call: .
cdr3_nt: TGTGCCAGCAGGCAGGACAGCAATGAAAAACTGTTTTTT
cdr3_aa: CASRQDSNEKLFF

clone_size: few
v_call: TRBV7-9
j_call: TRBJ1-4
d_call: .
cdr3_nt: TGTGCCAGCAGCTTAGGGTCGGAAAAACTGTTTTTT
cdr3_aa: CASSLGSEKLFF

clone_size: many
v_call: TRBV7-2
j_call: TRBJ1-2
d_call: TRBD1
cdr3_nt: TGTGCCAGCAGCCCCGACAGGGTTTGGGACTATGGCTACACCTTC
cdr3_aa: CASSPDRVWDYGYTF

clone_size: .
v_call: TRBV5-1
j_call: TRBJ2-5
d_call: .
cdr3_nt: TGCGCCAGCAGCTTGAGGCCGGGGGGCTCTAACAATGAGCAGTACTTC
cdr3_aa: CASSLRPGGSNNEQYF

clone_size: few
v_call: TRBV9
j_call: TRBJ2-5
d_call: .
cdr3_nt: TGTGCCAGCAGCGTAGCCAGCGGATCGGTGGTTGAGACCCAGTACTTC
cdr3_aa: CASSVASGSVVETQYF

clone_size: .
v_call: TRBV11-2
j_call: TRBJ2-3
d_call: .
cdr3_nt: TGTGCCAGCAGCTTAGATTTTCCCTATGACTATCTCTCAGATACGCAGTATTTT
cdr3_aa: CASSLDFPYDYLSDTQYF

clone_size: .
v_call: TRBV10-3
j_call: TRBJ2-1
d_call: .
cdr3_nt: TGTGCCATCAGTGGACGGAACTACAATGAGCGGTTCTTC
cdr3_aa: CAISGRNYNERFF

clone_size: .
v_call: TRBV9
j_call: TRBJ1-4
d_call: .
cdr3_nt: TGTGCCAGCAGCGCCCGGGGTGGGGGGATCCGCGAAAAACTGTTTTTT
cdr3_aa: CASSARGGGIREKLFF

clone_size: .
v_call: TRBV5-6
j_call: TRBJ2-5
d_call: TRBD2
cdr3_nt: TGTGCCAGCAGCTTGGCGCTAGCGGGAGGGCTGGAGACCCAGTACTTC
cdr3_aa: CASSLALAGGLETQYF

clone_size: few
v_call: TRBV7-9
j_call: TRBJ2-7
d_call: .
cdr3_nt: TGTGCCAGCAGCCACAGGGCGACTGTTTACGAGCAGTACTTC
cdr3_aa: CASSHRATVYEQYF

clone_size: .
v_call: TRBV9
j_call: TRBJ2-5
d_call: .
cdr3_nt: TGTGCCAGCAGCGTAGTGGAGGGGCCCACTGGAGAGCAGTACTTC
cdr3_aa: CASSVVEGPTGEQYF

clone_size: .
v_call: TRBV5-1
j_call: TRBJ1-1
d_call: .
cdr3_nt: TGCGTCAGCAGCTTAGAGATTAACACTGAAGCTTTCTTT
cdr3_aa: CVSSLEINTEAFF

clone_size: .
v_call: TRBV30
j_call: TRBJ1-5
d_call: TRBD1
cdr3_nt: TGTGCCTGGAGCGGACAGGGGGCGAGCAATCAGCCCCAGCATTTT
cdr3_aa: CAWSGQGASNQPQHF

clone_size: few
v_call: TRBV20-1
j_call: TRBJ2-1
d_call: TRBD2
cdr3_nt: TGCAGTGCTAGTCTCGGGGCATTAGCGGGAGGCCTTACCTACAATGAGCAGTTCTTC
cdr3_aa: CSASLGALAGGLTYNEQFF

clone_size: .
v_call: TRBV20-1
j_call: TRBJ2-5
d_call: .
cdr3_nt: TGCAGTGCTAGAGGGGACGGCGTGTACAGCTTGGAGTACTTC
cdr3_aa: CSARGDGVYSLEYF

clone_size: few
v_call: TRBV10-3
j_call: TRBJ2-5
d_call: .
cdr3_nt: TGTGCCATCAGCGACCCACAGGGATCGAACCAAGAGACCCAGTACTTC
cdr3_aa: CAISDPQGSNQETQYF

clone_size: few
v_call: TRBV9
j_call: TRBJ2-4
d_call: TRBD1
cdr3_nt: TGTGCCAGCAGCGAGGACAGGGGGGACATTCAGTACTTC
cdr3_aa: CASSEDRGDIQYF

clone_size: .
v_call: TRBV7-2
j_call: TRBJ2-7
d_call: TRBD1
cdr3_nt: TGTGCCAGCAGCCTCGACAGGGGGTACGGCTACGAGCAGTACTTC
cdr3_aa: CASSLDRGYGYEQYF

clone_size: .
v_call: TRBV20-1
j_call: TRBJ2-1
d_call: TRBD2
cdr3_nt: TGCAGTGCTGCTAGCGGGAGGGCCTCCAATGAGCAGTTCTTC
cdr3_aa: CSAASGRASNEQFF

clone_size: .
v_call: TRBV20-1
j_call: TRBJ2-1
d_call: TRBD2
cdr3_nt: TGCAGTGCTCCTCTAGCGGGATTATCCAATGAGCAGTTCTTC
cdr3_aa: CSAPLAGLSNEQFF

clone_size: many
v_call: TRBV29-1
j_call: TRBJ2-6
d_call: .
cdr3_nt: TGCAGCGTGGCTGTCGGATCTGGGGCCAACGTCCTGACTTTC
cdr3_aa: CSVAVGSGANVLTF

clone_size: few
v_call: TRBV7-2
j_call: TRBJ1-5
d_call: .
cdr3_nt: TGTGCCAGCAGCTTATCCCCCGGCAATCAGCCCCAGCATTTT
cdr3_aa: CASSLSPGNQPQHF

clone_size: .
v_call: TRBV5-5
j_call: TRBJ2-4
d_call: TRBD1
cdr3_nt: TGTGCCAGCAGCTTGCAGGGGGACATTCAGTACTTC
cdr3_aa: CASSLQGDIQYF

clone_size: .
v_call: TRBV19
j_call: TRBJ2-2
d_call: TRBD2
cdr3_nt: TGTGCCAGTAGTATAGGACTAGCGGGAGGCACCACCGGGGAGCTGTTTTTT
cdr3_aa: CASSIGLAGGTTGELFF

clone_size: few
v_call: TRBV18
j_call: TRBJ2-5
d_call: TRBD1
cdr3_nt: TGTGCCAGCTCCCGACAGGGTTTGGAGACCCAGTACTTC
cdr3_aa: CASSRQGLETQYF

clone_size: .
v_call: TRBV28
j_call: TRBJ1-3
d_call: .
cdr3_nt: TGTGCCAGCAGCAGGGGACAAAGAAACACCATATATTTT
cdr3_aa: CASSRGQRNTIYF

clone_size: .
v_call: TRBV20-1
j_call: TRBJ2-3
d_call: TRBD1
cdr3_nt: TGCAGTGCTAGAAGACAGGGTGTAGATACGCAGTATTTT
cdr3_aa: CSARRQGVDTQYF

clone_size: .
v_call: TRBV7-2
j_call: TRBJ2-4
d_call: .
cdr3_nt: TGTGCCAGCAGCCGAAACAGGACGGACATTCAGTACTTC
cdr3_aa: CASSRNRTDIQYF

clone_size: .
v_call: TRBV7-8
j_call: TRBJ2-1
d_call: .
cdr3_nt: TGTGCCAGCAGCTTAGCTGCCTATCAGTTCTTC
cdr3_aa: CASSLAAYQFF

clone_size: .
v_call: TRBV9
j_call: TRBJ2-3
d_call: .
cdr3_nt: TGTGCCAGCAGCGTAGATCCGGGAAGCACAGATACGCAGTATTTT
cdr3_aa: CASSVDPGSTDTQYF

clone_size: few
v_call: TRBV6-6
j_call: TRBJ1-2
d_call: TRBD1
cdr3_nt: TGTGCCAGCAGACGCCCACCGGGGACAGGGCCTGAGGATGGCTACACCTTC
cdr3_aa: CASRRPPGTGPEDGYTF

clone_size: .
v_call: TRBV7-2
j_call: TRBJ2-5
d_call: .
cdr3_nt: TGTGCCAGCAGCCCCCGCGTCGGGAACCTAGGGACCCAGTACTTC
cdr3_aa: CASSPRVGNLGTQYF

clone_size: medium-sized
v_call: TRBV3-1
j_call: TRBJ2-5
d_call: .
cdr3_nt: TGTGCCAGCAGTCCGACTTACCAAGAGACCCAGTACTTC
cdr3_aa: CASSPTYQETQYF

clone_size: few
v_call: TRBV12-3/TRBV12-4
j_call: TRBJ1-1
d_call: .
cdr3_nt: TGTGCCAGCACCTTTAAGAGGACAAGCCCAACGATGAACACTGAAGCTTTCTTT
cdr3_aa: CASTFKRTSPTMNTEAFF

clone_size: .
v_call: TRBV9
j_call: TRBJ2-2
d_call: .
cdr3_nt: TGTGCCAGCAGCGTTTACACCGGGGAGCTGTTTTTT
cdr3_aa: CASSVYTGELFF

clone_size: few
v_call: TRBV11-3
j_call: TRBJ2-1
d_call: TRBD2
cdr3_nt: TGTGCCAGTAGCTTAGAGACTAGCGGGATAAATGAGCAGTTCTTC
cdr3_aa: CASSLETSGINEQFF

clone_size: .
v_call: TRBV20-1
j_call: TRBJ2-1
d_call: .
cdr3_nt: TGCAGTGCCCCCGCAGGGATCCCATTGAATGAGCAGTTCTTC
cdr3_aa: CSAPAGIPLNEQFF

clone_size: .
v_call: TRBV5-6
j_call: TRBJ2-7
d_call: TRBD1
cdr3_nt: TGTGCCAGCAGCTCCCCGGGACAGGGGAATTGCGAGCAGTACTTC
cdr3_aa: CASSSPGQGNCEQYF

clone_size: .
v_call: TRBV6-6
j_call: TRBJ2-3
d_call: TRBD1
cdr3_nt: TGTGCCAGCTTCGACAGGGCCGATACGCAGTATTTT
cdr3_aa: CASFDRADTQYF

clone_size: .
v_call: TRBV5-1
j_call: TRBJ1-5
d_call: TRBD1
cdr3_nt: TGCGCCAGCAGCTTGGAGGGACAGGGTAATCAGCCCCAGCATTTT
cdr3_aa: CASSLEGQGNQPQHF

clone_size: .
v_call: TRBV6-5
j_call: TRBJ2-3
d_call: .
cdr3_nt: TGTGCCAGCAGTTATGGGCTAGCGAGCACAGATACGCAGTATTTT
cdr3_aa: CASSYGLASTDTQYF